This T cell receptor beta chain comes out of a study of T cells in Graves' hyperthyroidism and ophthalmopathy. Study-wide points: The blood repertoire included most of the expanded thyroid clonotypes above 0.001.

This clonotype was counted ten times or more. Its matching antigen is unknown. Each person with ophthalmopathy scored at least 3 on the Clinical Activity Score, reached NOSPECS grade 4 or higher, and had been ill under 3 months. Together with thyroid ultrasound, orbital computed tomography, serum thyroxine and TRAb, clinical symptoms were used for diagnoses. This sample holds PBMCs from around 9.9 ml fresh peripheral blood. Template material for amplifying TCR beta CDR3 regions consisted of RNA transcripts. A set of HTBI primers served as the primers for a first-round RT-PCR of the TCR CDR3. TCRdb passed the multiplex PCR reads through MiXCR, listing each CDR3 protein once. Of nearly 600,000 distinct CDR3 sequences listed, 13% to 15% were seen once; the top ten hold 6.5% to 9%. Material: blood. The sequence was collected from a young woman with Graves' ophthalmopathy.

The CDR3 DNA reads as TGTGCCAGCAGCTTAGGTTTTGCGTTAAGCGGGAGGCAGTGGAGCCTTAGCACAGATACGCAGTATTTT. Translating it yields CASSLGFALSGRQWSLSTDTQYF. The genes are TRBV11-3 and TRBJ2-3; 9 positions match TRBD2. CDR1 and CDR2 (germline): SGHNT, YENEEA. The CDR3 has 23 amino acids. V gave up 1 base and J gave up 0 bases; unmatched junction bases: 23.